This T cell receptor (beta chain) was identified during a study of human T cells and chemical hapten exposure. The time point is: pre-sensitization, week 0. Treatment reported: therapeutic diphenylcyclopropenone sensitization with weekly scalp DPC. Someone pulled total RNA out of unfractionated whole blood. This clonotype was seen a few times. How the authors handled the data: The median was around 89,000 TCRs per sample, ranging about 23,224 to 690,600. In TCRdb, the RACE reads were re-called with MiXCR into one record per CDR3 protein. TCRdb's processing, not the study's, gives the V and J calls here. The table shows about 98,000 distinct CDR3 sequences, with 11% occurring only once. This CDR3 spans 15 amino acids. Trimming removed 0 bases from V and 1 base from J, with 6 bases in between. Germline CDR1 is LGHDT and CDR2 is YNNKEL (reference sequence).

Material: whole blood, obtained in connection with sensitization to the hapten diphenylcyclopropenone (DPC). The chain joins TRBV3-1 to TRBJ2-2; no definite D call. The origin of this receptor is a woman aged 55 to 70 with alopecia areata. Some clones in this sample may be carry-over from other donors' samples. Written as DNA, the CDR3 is TGTGCCAGCAGCCAAGAACGCGGGAACACCGGGGAGCTGTTTTTT. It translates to CASSQERGNTGELFF.